This T cell receptor beta chain was profiled in a study of graft-versus-host responses after intestinal transplantation. Findings of the study overall: GvH clones were identified in recipient marrow, with some first appearing in ileum or blood.

CDR1 and CDR2 (germline): SEHNR, FQNEAQ (reference sequence). CDR3 length: 15 amino acids. Between the trimmed V and J ends, which lost 1 base and 5 bases, there was a span of 11 bases. Assay: immunoSEQ multiplex PCR; the TCRdb copy retains only in-frame clones and omits some. In the table there are about 36,000 clones, roughly 95% of which are singletons. For this clone: Its target is unknown.

This TCR derives from a human donor who was the organ donor for an intestinal transplant. The genes are TRBV7-9 and TRBJ1-4, with D maybe TRBD1 (5 bases). Sequencing was performed on unstimulated CD4+ T cells sorted from spleen or lymph node cells, taken before transplant. The CDR3, as DNA: TGTGCCAGCAGCTTAGATGGGGGTTGGAATGAAAAACTGTTTTTT. This codes for CASSLDGGWNEKLFF.